This is a list of T cell receptor beta chains from one sample in a study of T cells in localized non-small cell lung cancer. TCRdb's table, derived via immunoSEQ multiplex PCR, lists solely in-frame clones and lacks some. The table lists roughly 3,800 clones, roughly 29% of them singletons. The sequencing here drew on lung tumor tissue, taken before any cancer treatment. These receptors were taken from a man between 40 and 70 years old with stage I lung adenocarcinoma. The conserved cysteine and the conserved F or W are not part of the CDR3 here.

V gene: TRBV10-1; CDR3 protein: ASSRTGSYNEQF
V gene: TRBV19; CDR3 protein: ASSIGGTDTQY
V gene: TRBV6-8; CDR3 protein: ASSVPGTDNQPQH
V gene: TRBV6-8; CDR3 protein: ASSKSGNGYT
V gene: TRBV7-4; CDR3 protein: ASSVSGSRINEQF
V gene: TRBV11-3; CDR3 protein: ASTGTSGSFEQY
V gene: TRBV28; CDR3 protein: ASSSDREFYEQY
V gene: TRBV9; CDR3 protein: ASSVGIGSHEQY
V gene: TRBV15; CDR3 protein: ATSRDSRADGYT
V gene: TRBV11-3; CDR3 protein: ASSLADLGSSYNSPLH
V gene: TRBV9; CDR3 protein: ASSVDEGSGETQY
V gene: TRBV28; CDR3 protein: ASSLIGQGSSSGNTIY
V gene: TRBV11-3; CDR3 protein: ASSLNGQNTGELF
V gene: TRBV6-1; CDR3 protein: ASSEASNQPQH
V gene: TRBV30; CDR3 protein: AWSLSSGANVLT
V gene: TRBV5-1; CDR3 protein: ASSLGRNNNEQF
V gene: TRBV11-3; CDR3 protein: ASSLGTGGYEQY
V gene: TRBV6-8; CDR3 protein: ASSRREMAYEQY
V gene: TRBV11-3; CDR3 protein: ASSSGQSIYNEQF
V gene: TRBV11-3; CDR3 protein: ASSLIADTDTQY
V gene: TRBV7-5; CDR3 protein: ASSSGASGFTDTQY
V gene: TRBV28; CDR3 protein: ASSHRVISYEQY
V gene: TRBV11-3; CDR3 protein: ASSLTSGGYNEQF
V gene: TRBV28; CDR3 protein: ASRELGNQPQH
V gene: TRBV30; CDR3 protein: AWNEKGPVSVTQY
V gene: TRBV10-2; CDR3 protein: ASSSVRGLDTEAF
V gene: TRBV12-5; CDR3 protein: ASGLSGGMNTEAF
V gene: TRBV15; CDR3 protein: ATSRATGVAETQY
V gene: TRBV11-3; CDR3 protein: ASSLRYRGNTEAF
V gene: TRBV11-3; CDR3 protein: ASSLGPYNSPLH
V gene: TRBV25-1; CDR3 protein: ASSARWTGLNNEQF
V gene: TRBV11-3; CDR3 protein: ASSLGPTTYEQY
V gene: TRBV6-8; CDR3 protein: ASTRTGWSTEAF
V gene: TRBV6-8; CDR3 protein: ASRAGASKGYGYT
V gene: TRBV11-3; CDR3 protein: ASSPGPSQETQY
V gene: TRBV6-8; CDR3 protein: ASSWGGQGARQGYT
V gene: TRBV6-8; CDR3 protein: ASTLRRTGGVREKLF
V gene: TRBV11-3; CDR3 protein: ASSLDGTGWDTDTQY
V gene: TRBV11-3; CDR3 protein: ASSPQGALIEQY
V gene: TRBV18; CDR3 protein: ASSPREGDHQPQH
V gene: TRBV11-3; CDR3 protein: ASSSGTATYEQY
V gene: TRBV10-2; CDR3 protein: ASSDSTGELF
V gene: TRBV29-1; CDR3 protein: SVEDLLAGTDTQY
V gene: TRBV5-1; CDR3 protein: ASSPPGLASTGELF